This record concerns one T cell receptor (beta chain) sequence. This CDR3 contains 14 residues. V was pared by 6 bases and J by 5 bases, with 16 bases between. The germline CDR1 and CDR2 sequences are ENHRY and SYGVKD. As handled by the study authors: The authors estimated nucleated cell counts from reference gene primer amplification. Only in-frame clones appear in the TCRdb table, and some are missing; sequencing was by immunoSEQ multiplex PCR. The D gene and trimming were derived from the DNA, and the V and J assignments and clone size from that table. Counted here are fewer than 150,000 clones, about 84% occurring once; the ten biggest clones make up roughly 6.5%. The data were taken from a study of blood T cell repertoires in COVID-19. On the study more broadly: Sites across the United States, Italy and Spain contributed samples from acute and convalescent COVID-19. PBMCs, B-cell-depleted T cells, or T cells provided the cDNA or gDNA that made up the material.

The chain couples TRBV10-3 to TRBJ1-2, with D perhaps TRBD1 (5 bases). The receptor was derived from a human donor in a cohort sampled during active COVID-19. The sequencing input was peripheral blood. This chain's CDR3 is CAIRARDRSYGYTF. DNA of the CDR3: TGTGCCATCAGAGCTAGAGACAGATCGTATGGCTACACCTTC.